The text below deals with one T cell receptor beta chain. Its antigen is not known. This sample is drawn from a study of cytomegalovirus exposure and HLA in healthy donors. Study context: Findings of an earlier analysis included over 95 million unique TCR beta sequences from 200 million or so T cells.

PCR was performed using 60 Vbeta and 13 Jbeta primers. Profiling relied on immunoSEQ multiplex PCR, and the TCRdb table lists in-frame clones only, not all of them. The data show about 89,000 clones, with around 77% seen just once and less than 4.5% held by the top ten. Germline CDR1 and CDR2: SGHAT and FQNNGV. Deletions cut 4 bases from V and 6 bases from J, with 14 bases between. This CDR3 spans 14 amino acids. Study-level findings and limits: It is likely that the observed cluster of highly shared sequence variants was a sequencing artifact.

The V call is TRBV11-2, the J call TRBJ2-3, with TRBD1 as a possible D gene (5 bases). What was sequenced was PBMCs. The source of this sequence is a young man in good health and CMV-seronegative. CDR3 in DNA: TGTGCCAGCAGCTCTCTAGGTACAGGCGATACGCAGTATTTT. Its translation is CASSSLGTGDTQYF.